What follows is one T cell receptor beta chain and its context. Per the germline V gene, CDR1 is SGDLS and CDR2 is YYNGEE. Between the trimmed V and J ends, which lost 3 bases and 1 base, there was a span of 8 bases. The CDR3 is made up of 15 amino acids. Generated by immunoSEQ multiplex PCR, the TCRdb table keeps only in-frame clones and is missing some. The sample contains some 25,000 clones, roughly 84% of which appear only once. This sample was included in a study of ipilimumab plus nivolumab after autologous stem cell transplantation. Background on the study: The DLBCL group included primary refractory and relapsed cases.

Checkpoint therapy with ipilimumab 1 mg/kg began 14 to 28 days after transplant. This sequence originates from a male donor with diffuse large B-cell lymphoma. Sequencing used PBMCs, obtained in a trial of ipilimumab plus nivolumab as post-transplant consolidation. This chain links TRBV9 with TRBJ2-6, with D perhaps matching TRBD1 (6 bases). The CDR3 bases are TGTGCCAGCAGCGCTCAGGGGTCTGGGGCCAACGTCCTGACTTTC. Translation: CASSAQGSGANVLTF.